This record concerns one TCR beta chain sequence. As handled by the study authors: Estimation of nucleated cell counts was performed using reference gene primer amplification. Libraries were prepared by immunoSEQ multiplex PCR; TCRdb keeps only in-frame clonotypes and omits some of them. The V and J calls and the clone size are those of that table, but D and trimming were determined from the DNA. The repertoire consists of 150,000 to 200,000 clones, with 84% occurring once and the leading ten covering less than 3.5%. The sample belongs to a study of blood T cell repertoires in COVID-19. Study-level information: Sites across the United States, Italy and Spain contributed samples from acute and convalescent COVID-19. T cells, B-cell-depleted T cells, or PBMCs provided the cDNA or gDNA that served as material.

Seattle patient enrollment occurred during active infection, with longitudinal follow-up thereafter. CDR3 length: 15 residues. Trimming cost V 10 bases and J 1 base; bases outside gene matches: 9. Germline CDR1 and CDR2: LNHDA and SQIVND (reference sequence). The sequencing sample was made of peripheral blood. The chain carries TRBV19 and TRBJ2-2, with TRBD2 identical over 7 bases. This clonotype was sampled from a woman of 80 years or more with COVID-19, enrolled during active disease. CDR3 residues: CATRHLAGNTGELFF. CDR3 DNA sequence: TGTGCCACCAGACATTTAGCGGGGAACACCGGGGAGCTGTTTTTT.